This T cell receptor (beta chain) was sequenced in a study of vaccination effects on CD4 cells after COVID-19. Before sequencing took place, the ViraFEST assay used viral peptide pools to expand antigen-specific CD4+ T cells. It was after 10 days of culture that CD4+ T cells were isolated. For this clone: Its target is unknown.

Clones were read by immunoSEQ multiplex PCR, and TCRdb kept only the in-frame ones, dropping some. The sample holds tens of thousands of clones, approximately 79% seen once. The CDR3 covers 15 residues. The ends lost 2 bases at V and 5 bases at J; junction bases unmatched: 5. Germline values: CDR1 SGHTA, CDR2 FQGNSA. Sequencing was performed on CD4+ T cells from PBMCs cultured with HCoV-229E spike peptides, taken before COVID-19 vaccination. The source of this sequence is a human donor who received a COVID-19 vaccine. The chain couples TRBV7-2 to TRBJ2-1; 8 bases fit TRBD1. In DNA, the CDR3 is TGTGCCAGCAGCTTACAGGCAGGGGGCCACAATGAGCAGTTCTTC. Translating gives CASSLQAGGHNEQFF.